Below are 27 T cell receptor beta chains sequenced from a single sample in a study of T cells expressing NK-cell markers (dated by TCRdb to 2020 to 2021). Library construction relied on 5' RACE. The sequencing machine was an Illumina HiSeq 2000. Each entry corresponds to one CDR3 protein sequence from reads that TCRdb reprocessed, and DNA is not given. The sample table includes about 370,000 distinct CDR3 sequences. The ten top clones hold roughly 10% of the sample. The sequencing sample was made of blood T cells: a sorted CD56 or NKG2C T cell subset, CD4+ or CD8+ T cells, or bulk PBMC T cells (not recorded which). These receptors originate from a woman aged 45-65 years in good health. Donor details come from another sample of the same person, matched by shared clones.

The V call is TRBV24-1, the J call TRBJ2-2; TCRdb proposes TRBD1, but this gene call is untestable without DNA. CDR1 and CDR2 (germline): KGHDR, SFDVKD. This CDR3 contains 15 residues. The CDR3 reads CASRPGQGAGGELFF.

The chain couples TRBV11-2 to TRBJ2-1; TCRdb's D call of TRBD2 is untestable without DNA. Germline lookup yields CDR1 SGHAT and CDR2 FQNNGV. The CDR3 spans 16 residues. The CDR3 sequence: CASSLTGGSYTHEQFF.

The rearrangement links TRBV9 to TRBJ2-5; TCRdb calls TRBD2, which cannot be checked without DNA. CDR1 is SGDLS and CDR2 is YYNGEE in the germline V gene. The CDR3 length is 15 residues. Here the CDR3 reads CASSSGGTNQETQYF.

V gene TRBV20-1 combines with J gene TRBJ1-2. The CDR3 is 13 residues long. Germline V gene data show CDR1 as DFQATT and CDR2 as SNEGSKA (reference sequence). CDR3 residues: CSARDPANYGYTF.

This rearrangement joins TRBV24-1 to TRBJ2-3; without DNA, the TCRdb call of TRBD1 cannot be checked. CDR1 is KGHDR and CDR2 is SFDVKD in the germline V gene. This CDR3 is 16 amino acids long. CDR3 protein: CATSDPGPPKIDTQYF.

This clonotype shows up as medium-sized by frequency. The V call is TRBV20-1, the J call TRBJ2-1; TCRdb's assignment of TRBD1 cannot be checked, as there is no DNA. The CDR3 consists of 14 residues. CDR1 is DFQATT and CDR2 is SNEGSKA in the germline V gene (reference sequence). CDR3: CSAPSGRDYNEQFF.

The genes are TRBV7-9 and TRBJ2-1; there is no DNA to check the TCRdb D call of TRBD2. The CDR3 covers 17 residues. Germline V CDR1 and CDR2: SEHNR, FQNEAQ (reference sequence). CDR3 sequence reads: CASGALEVAGVSDEQFF.

The chain carries TRBV27 and TRBJ2-2; TCRdb outputs TRBD1, but without DNA this stays unchecked. The CDR3 length is 15 residues. Germline values: CDR1 MNHEY, CDR2 SMNVEV (reference sequence). The CDR3 here is CASKGALEFTGELFF.

The V gene is TRBV20-1, the J gene TRBJ2-3; TCRdb lists TRBD2, though no DNA is available to test this call. CDR3 size: 16 residues. Germline V gene data show CDR1 as DFQATT and CDR2 as SNEGSKA (reference sequence). The CDR3: CSARDYAGAGSDTQYF.

This rearrangement joins TRBV5-1 to TRBJ1-4. The germline gives CDR1 SGHRS, CDR2 YFSETQ. The CDR3 sequence is 14 residues long. CDR3 sequence reads: CASSSLTLREKLFF.

V and J are TRBV5-1 and TRBJ1-1. Per the germline V gene, CDR1 is SGHRS and CDR2 is YFSETQ. This CDR3 comprises 13 residues. The CDR3 is CASSANGNPEAFF. Together with reference TRBV5-1 and TRBJ1-1, the CDR3 gives the full variable domain: KAGVTQTPRYLIKTRGQQVTLSCSPISGHRSVSWYQQTPGQGLQFLFEYFSETQRNKGNFPGRFSGRQFSNSRSEMNVSTLELGDSALYLCASSANGNPEAFFGQGTRLTVV.

V gene TRBV14 combines with J gene TRBJ2-2; lacking DNA, the TRBD2 call made by TCRdb goes unchecked. The CDR3 loop spans 16 amino acids. CDR1 is SGHDN, CDR2 FVKESK, per germline. The CDR3 loop reads CASSRRLAGVSGELFF.

V and J are TRBV7-2 and TRBJ2-5; TCRdb outputs TRBD2, but without DNA this stays unchecked. Germline V gene sequence: CDR1 SGHTA, CDR2 FQGNSA. CDR3 length equals 16 residues. The CDR3 sequence: CASSWGLFSGQETQYF. Full variable domain (rest looked up from reference TRBV7-2 and TRBJ2-5): GAGVSQSPSNKVTEKGKDVELRCDPISGHTALYWYRQSLGQGLEFLIYFQGNSAPDKSGLPSDRFSAERTGGSVSTLTIQRTQQEDSAVYLCASSWGLFSGQETQYFGPGTRLLVL.

CDR3 residues: CASSFPPGSGYTF. The chain joins TRBV7-9 to TRBJ1-2. This CDR3 has 13 amino acids. Germline V lookup: CDR1 SEHNR, CDR2 FQNEAQ (reference sequence).

V is TRBV7-9 and J is TRBJ2-6; TCRdb picks TRBD2, but there is no DNA to check that call. Germline CDR1 is SEHNR and CDR2 is FQNEAQ (reference sequence). There are 18 residues in the CDR3. CDR3 in amino acids: CASSRGTRTSSGANVLTF.

The CDR3 region is CSAIPSSGRARYEQYF. The chain joins TRBV20-1 to TRBJ2-7; the D call from TCRdb, TRBD2, cannot be confirmed without DNA. The CDR3 runs to 16 residues. Germline V lookup: CDR1 DFQATT, CDR2 SNEGSKA (reference sequence).

This chain joins TRBV7-9 and TRBJ1-4. Germline loops: CDR1 SEHNR, CDR2 FQNEAQ (reference sequence). This CDR3 has 17 residues. The CDR3 sequence: CASSFFRTRESNEKLFF.

This chain uses TRBV27 with TRBJ2-1; the D call from TCRdb, TRBD1, cannot be confirmed without DNA. Germline V CDR1 and CDR2: MNHEY, SMNVEV (reference sequence). The length of the CDR3 is 15 residues. The CDR3 here is CASRNPTTGDNEQFF.

V gene TRBV15 combines with J gene TRBJ2-1; TCRdb's D call of TRBD2 is untestable without DNA. The CDR3 length is 17 residues. Germline V gene data show CDR1 as LNHNV and CDR2 as YYDKDF (reference sequence). This CDR3 is CATSRSGLAGSLGEQFF.

The gene calls are TRBV11-2 and TRBJ2-1; TCRdb lists TRBD2, though no DNA is available to test this call. The germline V gene has CDR1 SGHAT and CDR2 FQNNGV. CDR3 length: 16 residues. CDR3 residues: CASRPTGTSVYNEQFF. The full variable domain, with the rest looked up from reference TRBV11-2 and TRBJ2-1, is EAGVAQSPRYKIIEKRQSVAFWCNPISGHATLYWYQQILGQGPKLLIQFQNNGVVDDSQLPKDRFSAERLKGVDSTLKIQPAKLEDSAVYLCASRPTGTSVYNEQFFGPGTRLTVL.

The genes are TRBV5-1 and TRBJ2-5. Looked up from germline, CDR1 is SGHRS and CDR2 is YFSETQ. This CDR3 region has 14 residues. The chain's CDR3 is CASSPVEPQETQYF.

The CDR3 loop reads CASSPRGPYGYTF. The rearrangement uses TRBV12-3 or TRBV12-4 and TRBJ1-2. The CDR3 length is 13 residues.

This chain connects TRBV19 to TRBJ2-2; the TCRdb call, TRBD2, lacks DNA for checking. Per the germline V gene, CDR1 is LNHDA and CDR2 is SQIVND (reference sequence). This CDR3 has 13 amino acids. CDR3 residues: CASSIGGVGELFF. The full variable domain, completed using reference TRBV19 and TRBJ2-2, is DGGITQSPKYLFRKEGQNVTLSCEQNLNHDAMYWYRQDPGQGLRLIYYSQIVNDFQKGDIAEGYSVSREKKESFPLTVTSAQKNPTAFYLCASSIGGVGELFFGEGSRLTVL.

The V and J genes are TRBV20-1 and TRBJ1-2. CDR1 is DFQATT and CDR2 is SNEGSKA in the germline V gene (reference sequence). CDR3 length: 15 residues. CDR3 residues: CSARRPAGANYGYTF.

V is TRBV6-1 and J is TRBJ2-4; TCRdb's D gene call, TRBD2, goes unchecked for lack of DNA. The CDR3 consists of 21 residues. Germline V CDR1 and CDR2: MNHNS, SASEGT. CDR3 in amino acids: CASTMETSGSRGQIAKNIQYF.

The chain carries TRBV12-3 or TRBV12-4 and TRBJ2-7; the D call from TCRdb, TRBD1, cannot be confirmed without DNA. The CDR3 contains 14 residues. The CDR3 region is CASSPGGSSYEQYF.

The chain uses TRBV14 and TRBJ2-1. Germline CDR1 and CDR2: SGHDN and FVKESK. This CDR3 spans 13 amino acids. CDR3 in amino acids: CASSQVVGNEQFF.